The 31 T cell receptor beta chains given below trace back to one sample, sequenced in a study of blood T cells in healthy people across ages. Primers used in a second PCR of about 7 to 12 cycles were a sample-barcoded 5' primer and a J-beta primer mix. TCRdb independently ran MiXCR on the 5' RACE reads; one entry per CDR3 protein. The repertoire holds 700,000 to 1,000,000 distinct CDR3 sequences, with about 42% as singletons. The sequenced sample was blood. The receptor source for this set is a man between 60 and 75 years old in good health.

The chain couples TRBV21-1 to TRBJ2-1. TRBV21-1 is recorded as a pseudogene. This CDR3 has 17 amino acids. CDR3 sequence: CASSKRVGEESYNEQFF. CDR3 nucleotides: TGTGCCAGCAGCAAAAGGGTTGGTGAGGAATCCTACAATGAGCAGTTCTTC.

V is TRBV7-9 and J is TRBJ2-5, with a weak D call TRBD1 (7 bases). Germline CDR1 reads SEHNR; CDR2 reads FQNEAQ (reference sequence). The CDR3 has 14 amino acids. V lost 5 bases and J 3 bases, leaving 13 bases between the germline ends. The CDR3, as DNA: TGTGCCAGCAGCCCCGCGGGACAGAAAGAGACCCAGTACTTC. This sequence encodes CASSPAGQKETQYF.

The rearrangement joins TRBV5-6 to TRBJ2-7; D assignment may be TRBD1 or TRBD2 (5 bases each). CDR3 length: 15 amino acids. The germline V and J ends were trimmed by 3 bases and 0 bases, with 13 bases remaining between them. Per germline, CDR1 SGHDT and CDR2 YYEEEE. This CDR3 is CASSSGPLSSYEQYF. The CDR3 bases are TGTGCCAGCAGCTCGGGACCTCTAAGCTCCTACGAGCAGTACTTC. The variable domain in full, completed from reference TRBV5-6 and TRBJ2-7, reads DAGVTQSPTHLIKTRGQQVTLRCSPKSGHDTVSWYQQALGQGPQFIFQYYEEEERQRGNFPDRFSGHQFPNYSSELNVNALLLGDSALYLCASSSGPLSSYEQYFGPGTRLTVT.

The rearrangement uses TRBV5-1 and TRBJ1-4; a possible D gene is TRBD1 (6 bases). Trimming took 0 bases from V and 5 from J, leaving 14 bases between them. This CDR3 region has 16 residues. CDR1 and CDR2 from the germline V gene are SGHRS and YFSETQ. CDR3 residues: CASSLDLTGRNEKLFF. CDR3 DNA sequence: TGCGCCAGCAGCTTGGACCTGACAGGACGCAATGAAAAACTGTTTTTT.

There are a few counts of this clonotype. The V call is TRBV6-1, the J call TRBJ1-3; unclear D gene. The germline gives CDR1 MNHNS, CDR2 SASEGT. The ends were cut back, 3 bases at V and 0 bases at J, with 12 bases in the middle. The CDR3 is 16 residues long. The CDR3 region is CASSDLPTPSGNTIYF. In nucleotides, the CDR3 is TGTGCCAGCAGTGATCTTCCGACGCCCTCTGGAAACACCATATATTTT.

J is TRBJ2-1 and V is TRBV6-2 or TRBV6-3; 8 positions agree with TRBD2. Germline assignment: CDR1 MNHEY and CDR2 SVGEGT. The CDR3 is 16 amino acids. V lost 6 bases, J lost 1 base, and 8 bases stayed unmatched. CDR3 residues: CASRPRTSRSYNEQFF. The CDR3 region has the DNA TGTGCCAGCAGACCGAGGACTAGCAGGTCCTACAATGAGCAGTTCTTC.

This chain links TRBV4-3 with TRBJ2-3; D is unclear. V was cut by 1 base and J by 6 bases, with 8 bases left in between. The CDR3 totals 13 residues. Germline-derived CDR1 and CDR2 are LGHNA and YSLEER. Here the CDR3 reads CASSQGLPDTQYF. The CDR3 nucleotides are TGCGCCAGCAGCCAAGGTCTGCCGGATACGCAGTATTTT.

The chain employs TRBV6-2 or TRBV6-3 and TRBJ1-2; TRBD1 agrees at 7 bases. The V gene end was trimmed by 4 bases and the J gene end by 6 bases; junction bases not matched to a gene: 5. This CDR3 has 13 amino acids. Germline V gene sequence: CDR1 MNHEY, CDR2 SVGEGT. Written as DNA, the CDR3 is TGTGCCAGCAGTTGGGGACAGAGAGATGGCTACACCTTC. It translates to CASSWGQRDGYTF.

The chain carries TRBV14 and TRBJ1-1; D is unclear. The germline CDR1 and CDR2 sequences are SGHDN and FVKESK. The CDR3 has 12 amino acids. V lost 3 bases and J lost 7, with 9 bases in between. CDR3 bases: TGTGCCAGCAGCCAGAACGGGGTTGAAGCTTTCTTT. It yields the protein CASSQNGVEAFF.

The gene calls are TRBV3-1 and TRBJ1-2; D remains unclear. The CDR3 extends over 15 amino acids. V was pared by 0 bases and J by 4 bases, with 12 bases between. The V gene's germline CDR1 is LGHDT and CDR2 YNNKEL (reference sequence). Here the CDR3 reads CASSQERDIFYGYTF. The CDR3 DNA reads TGTGCCAGCAGCCAAGAGAGAGACATATTCTATGGCTACACCTTC.

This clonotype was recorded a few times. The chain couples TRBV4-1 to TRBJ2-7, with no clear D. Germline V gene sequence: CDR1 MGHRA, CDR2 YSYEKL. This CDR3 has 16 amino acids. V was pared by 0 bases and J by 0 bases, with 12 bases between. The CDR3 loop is CASSQDYPGSSYEQYF. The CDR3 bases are TGCGCCAGCAGCCAAGATTATCCCGGTTCCTCCTACGAGCAGTACTTC.

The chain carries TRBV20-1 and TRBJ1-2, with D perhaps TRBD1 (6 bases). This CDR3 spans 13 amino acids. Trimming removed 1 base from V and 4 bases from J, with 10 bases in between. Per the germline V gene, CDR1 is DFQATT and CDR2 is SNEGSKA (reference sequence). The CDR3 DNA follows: TGCAGTGCTAGAGTTCAGGGGTCCTATGGCTACACCTTC. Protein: CSARVQGSYGYTF.

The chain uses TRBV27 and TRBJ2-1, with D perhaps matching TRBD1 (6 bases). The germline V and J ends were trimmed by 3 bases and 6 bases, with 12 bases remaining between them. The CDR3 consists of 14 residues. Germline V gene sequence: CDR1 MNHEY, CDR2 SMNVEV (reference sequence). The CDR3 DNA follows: TGTGCCAGCAGTTTCCGGGACACTTCCAATGAGCAGTTCTTC. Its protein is CASSFRDTSNEQFF.

The CDR3, as DNA: TGTGCCAGCAGTTACACCACTGGGACTAGCGGGGGTAAGCAGTACTTC. This gives the protein CASSYTTGTSGGKQYF. The rearrangement uses TRBV6-6 and TRBJ2-7, with 14 nucleotides matching TRBD2. V lost 2 bases and J lost 8; bases outside the gene matches: 8. The CDR3 runs to 16 residues. Germline V CDR1 and CDR2: MNHNY, SVGAGI (reference sequence).

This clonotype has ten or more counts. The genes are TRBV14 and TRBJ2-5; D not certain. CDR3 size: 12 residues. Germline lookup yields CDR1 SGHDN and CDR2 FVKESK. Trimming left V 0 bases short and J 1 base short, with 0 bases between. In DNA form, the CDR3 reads TGTGCCAGCAGCCAAGACCAAGAGACCCAGTACTTC. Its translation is CASSQDQETQYF.

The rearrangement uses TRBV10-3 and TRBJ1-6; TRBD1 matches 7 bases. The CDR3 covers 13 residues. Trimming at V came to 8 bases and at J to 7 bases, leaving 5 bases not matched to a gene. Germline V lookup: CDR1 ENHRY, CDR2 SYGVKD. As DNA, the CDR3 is TGTGCCATCCAGCGGGACAGCAATTCACCCCTCCACTTT. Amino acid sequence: CAIQRDSNSPLHF.

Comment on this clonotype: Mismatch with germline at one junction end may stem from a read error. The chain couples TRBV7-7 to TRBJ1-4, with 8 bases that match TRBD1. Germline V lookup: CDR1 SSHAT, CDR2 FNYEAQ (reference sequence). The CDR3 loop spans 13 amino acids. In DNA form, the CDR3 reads TGTGCTAGCAGCTCGGAACAGGGGGGAAAACTGTTTTTT. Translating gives CASSSEQGGKLFF.

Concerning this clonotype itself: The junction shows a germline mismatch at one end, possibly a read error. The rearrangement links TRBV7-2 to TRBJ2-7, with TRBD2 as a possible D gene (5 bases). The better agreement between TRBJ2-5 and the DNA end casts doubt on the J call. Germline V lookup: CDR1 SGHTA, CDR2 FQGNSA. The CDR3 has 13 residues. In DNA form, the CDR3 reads TGTGCCAGTAGCTCGGGGTCCCTCGAGACCCAGTACTTC. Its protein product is CASSSGSLETQYF.

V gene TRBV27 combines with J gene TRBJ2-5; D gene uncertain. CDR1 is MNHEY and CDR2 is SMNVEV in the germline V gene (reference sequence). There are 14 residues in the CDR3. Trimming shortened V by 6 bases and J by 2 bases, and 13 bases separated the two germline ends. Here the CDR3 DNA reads TGTGCCAGCAGCGCTCTTGGTCGTCAAGAGACCCAGTACTTC. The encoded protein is CASSALGRQETQYF.

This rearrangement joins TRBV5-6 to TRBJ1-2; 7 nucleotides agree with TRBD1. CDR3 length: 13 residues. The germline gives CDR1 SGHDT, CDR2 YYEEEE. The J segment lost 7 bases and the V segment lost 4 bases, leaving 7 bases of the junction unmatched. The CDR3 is CASSPGQETGYTF. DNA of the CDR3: TGTGCCAGCAGCCCTGGACAGGAGACTGGCTACACCTTC.

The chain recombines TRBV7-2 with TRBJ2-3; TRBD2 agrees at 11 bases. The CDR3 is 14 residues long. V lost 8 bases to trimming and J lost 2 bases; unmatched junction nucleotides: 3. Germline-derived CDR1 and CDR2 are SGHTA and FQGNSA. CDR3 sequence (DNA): TGTGCCAGCTCGACTAGCGGGGACACAGATACGCAGTATTTT. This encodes CASSTSGDTDTQYF. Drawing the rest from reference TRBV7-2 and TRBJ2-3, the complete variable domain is GAGVSQSPSNKVTEKGKDVELRCDPISGHTALYWYRQSLGQGLEFLIYFQGNSAPDKSGLPSDRFSAERTGGSVSTLTIQRTQQEDSAVYLCASSTSGDTDTQYFGPGTRLTVL.

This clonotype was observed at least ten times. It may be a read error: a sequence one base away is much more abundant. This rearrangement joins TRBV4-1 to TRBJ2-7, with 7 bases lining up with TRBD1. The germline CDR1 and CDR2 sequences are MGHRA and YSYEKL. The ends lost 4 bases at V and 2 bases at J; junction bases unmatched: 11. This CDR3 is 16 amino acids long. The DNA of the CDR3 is TGCGCCAGCAGCCCTTCCGTGACAGGGCTAACCTACGAGCAGTACTTC. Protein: CASSPSVTGLTYEQYF.

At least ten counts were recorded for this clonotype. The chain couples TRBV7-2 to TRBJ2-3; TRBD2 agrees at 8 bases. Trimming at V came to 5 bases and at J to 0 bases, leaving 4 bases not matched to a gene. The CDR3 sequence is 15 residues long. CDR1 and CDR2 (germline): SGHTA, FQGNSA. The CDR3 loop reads CASSTLAVSTDTQYF. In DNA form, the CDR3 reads TGTGCCAGCAGCACACTAGCGGTGAGCACAGATACGCAGTATTTT.

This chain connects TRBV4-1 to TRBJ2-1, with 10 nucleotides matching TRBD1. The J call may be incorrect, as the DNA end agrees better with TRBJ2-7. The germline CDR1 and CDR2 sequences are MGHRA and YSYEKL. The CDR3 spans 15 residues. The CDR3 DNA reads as TGCGCCAGCAGCCAGAGGGACAGGGGAGCGAATGAGCAGTACTTC. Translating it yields CASSQRDRGANEQYF.

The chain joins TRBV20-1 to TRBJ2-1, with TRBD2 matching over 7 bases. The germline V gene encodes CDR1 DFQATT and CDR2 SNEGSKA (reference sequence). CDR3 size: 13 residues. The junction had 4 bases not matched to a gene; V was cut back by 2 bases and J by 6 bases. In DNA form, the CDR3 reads TGCAGTGCTAGACGGGACTACGCCAATGAGCAGTTCTTC. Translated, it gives CSARRDYANEQFF.

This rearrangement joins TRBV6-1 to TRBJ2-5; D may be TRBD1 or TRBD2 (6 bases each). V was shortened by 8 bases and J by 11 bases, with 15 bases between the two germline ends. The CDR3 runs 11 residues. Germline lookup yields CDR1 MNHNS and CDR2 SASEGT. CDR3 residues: CASVGRTEQYF. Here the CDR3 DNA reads TGTGCCAGCGTTGGGAGGACAGAGCAGTACTTC.

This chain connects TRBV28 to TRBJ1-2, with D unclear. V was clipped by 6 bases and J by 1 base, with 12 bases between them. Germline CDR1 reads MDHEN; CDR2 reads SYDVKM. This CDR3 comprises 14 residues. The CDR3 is CASSGLGLNYGYTF. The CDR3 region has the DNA TGTGCCAGCAGCGGACTAGGGCTTAACTATGGCTACACCTTC.

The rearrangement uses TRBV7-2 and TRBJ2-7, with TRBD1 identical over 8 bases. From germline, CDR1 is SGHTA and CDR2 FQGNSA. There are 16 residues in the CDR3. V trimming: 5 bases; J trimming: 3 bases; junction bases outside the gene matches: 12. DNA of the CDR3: TGTGCCAGCAGCGTAACCTCGGGACAGGATATCTACGAGCAGTACTTC. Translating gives CASSVTSGQDIYEQYF.

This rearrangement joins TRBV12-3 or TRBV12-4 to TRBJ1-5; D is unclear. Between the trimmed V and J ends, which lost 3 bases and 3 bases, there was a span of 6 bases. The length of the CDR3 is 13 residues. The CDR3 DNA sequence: TGTGCCAGCAGTTTTCAGGACAATCAGCCCCAGCATTTT. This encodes CASSFQDNQPQHF.

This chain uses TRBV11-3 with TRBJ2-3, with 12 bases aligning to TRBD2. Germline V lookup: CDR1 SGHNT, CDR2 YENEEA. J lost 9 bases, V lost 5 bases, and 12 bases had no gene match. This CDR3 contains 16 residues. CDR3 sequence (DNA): TGTGCCAGCAGCCCTCGGGCTAGCGGGGGGGCTGGAACGCAGTATTTT. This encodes CASSPRASGGAGTQYF.

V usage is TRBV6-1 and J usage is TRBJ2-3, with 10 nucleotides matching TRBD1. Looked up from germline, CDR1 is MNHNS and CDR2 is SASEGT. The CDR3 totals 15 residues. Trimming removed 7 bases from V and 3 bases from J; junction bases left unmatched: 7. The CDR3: CASKRGQGLTDTQYF. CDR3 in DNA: TGTGCCAGCAAGAGGGGACAGGGGTTGACAGATACGCAGTATTTT.